These T cell receptor beta chains were read from a single sample in a study of cytomegalovirus exposure and HLA in healthy donors. This table comes from immunoSEQ multiplex PCR, and its TCRdb copy is limited to in-frame clones, with some not included. The sample carries tens of thousands of clones, 90% to 96% recorded once. Sequenced: PBMCs. The source is a young man in good health and CMV-seropositive. Each CDR3 is given with its conserved first and last residue. The D gene is left open where the match is weak. Clone size is given for some rows only: seen once, a few or many times, or a class if the clone is expanded.

j_call,d_call,clone_size,v_call,cdr3_aa,cdr3_nt
TRBJ2-1,NA,NA,TRBV27,CASSLGLDGYNEQFF,TGTGCCAGCAGTTTAGGACTTGACGGTTACAATGAGCAGTTCTTC
TRBJ2-5,NA,NA,TRBV5-1,CASSFLRHQETQYF,TGCGCCAGCAGCTTTTTGCGGCACCAAGAGACCCAGTACTTC
TRBJ2-7,TRBD2,NA,TRBV4-1,CASSHSGLAGVDEQYF,TGCGCCAGCAGCCACTCGGGACTAGCGGGAGTAGACGAGCAGTACTTC
TRBJ2-1,NA,NA,TRBV5-4,CASSYLYNEQFF,TGTGCCAGCAGCTACCTATACAATGAGCAGTTCTTC
TRBJ2-2,NA,NA,TRBV6-4,CASSAAGDGTGELFF,TGTGCCAGCAGCGCCGCCGGAGACGGCACCGGGGAGCTGTTTTTT
TRBJ1-4,NA,NA,TRBV7-2,CASSIEREKLFF,TGTGCCAGCAGTATTGAGAGGGAAAAACTGTTTTTT
TRBJ2-7,NA,NA,TRBV6-6,CASSDTGREQYF,TGTGCCAGCAGCGATACAGGGCGCGAGCAGTACTTC
TRBJ1-1,NA,NA,TRBV28,CATSNTEAFF,TGTGCCACCTCGAACACTGAAGCTTTCTTT
TRBJ2-1,TRBD2,NA,TRBV6-1,CASSATSGSVQFF,TGTGCCAGCAGTGCGACTAGCGGGAGTGTGCAGTTCTTC
TRBJ2-7,TRBD2,NA,TRBV23-1,CASSRPGLAGGFEEFYEQYF,TGCGCCAGCAGTCGACCGGGACTAGCGGGAGGGTTTGAAGAGTTCTACGAGCAGTACTTC
TRBJ2-7,NA,NA,TRBV4-2,CASSQDRGVSEQYF,TGTGCCAGCAGCCAAGATCGCGGGGTTTCCGAGCAGTACTTC
TRBJ2-7,NA,NA,TRBV11-2,CASSPQDRSRQYF,TGTGCCAGCAGCCCTCAAGATCGGTCACGGCAGTACTTC
TRBJ2-7,TRBD2,NA,TRBV4-1,CASSRPSGPEGEQYF,TGCGCCAGCAGCCGGCCTAGCGGTCCGGAGGGCGAGCAGTACTTC
TRBJ2-7,TRBD2,NA,TRBV11-2,CASSLGPVLAGEGLEQYF,TGTGCCAGCAGCTTAGGTCCCGTACTAGCGGGAGAGGGCCTCGAGCAGTACTTC
TRBJ2-2,NA,NA,TRBV5-1,CASSLHPLEDTGELFF,TGCGCCAGCAGCCTCCATCCGCTCGAGGACACCGGGGAGCTGTTTTTT
TRBJ1-2,NA,NA,TRBV19,CASSIRKGAPSGYTF,TGTGCCAGTAGTATTCGGAAAGGGGCGCCTTCTGGCTACACCTTC
TRBJ1-2,TRBD1,NA,TRBV9,CASSVSYRDSRYYGYTF,TGTGCCAGCAGCGTATCGTACCGGGACAGTAGATACTATGGCTACACCTTC
TRBJ2-7,NA,NA,TRBV30,CAWSVRQEQYF,TGTGCCTGGAGTGTACGACAAGAGCAGTACTTC
TRBJ1-1,TRBD1,NA,TRBV30,CAWSGQGGAFF,TGTGCCTGGAGTGGACAGGGTGGGGCTTTCTTT
TRBJ2-1,NA,NA,TRBV18,CASSPLSGRRNEQFF,TGTGCCAGCTCACCGCTTTCCGGTCGCCGCAATGAGCAGTTCTTC
TRBJ2-5,TRBD2,NA,TRBV5-1,CASSLFTSGTETQYF,TGCGCCAGCAGCTTGTTTACTAGCGGGACAGAGACCCAGTACTTC
TRBJ2-7,NA,NA,TRBV5-1,CASSAPGSTYEQYF,TGCGCCAGCAGCGCGCCGGGATCGACCTACGAGCAGTACTTC
TRBJ1-1,NA,NA,TRBV10-3,CAISESQDHEAFF,TGTGCCATCAGTGAGTCACAGGATCATGAAGCTTTCTTT
TRBJ2-2,NA,NA,TRBV5-1,CASSLASPPDRLEFF,TGCGCCAGCAGCTTGGCCTCACCCCCCGACAGGCTCGAGTTTTTT
TRBJ2-2,TRBD2,NA,TRBV5-6,CASSLALAGVPGELFF,TGTGCCAGCAGCTTGGCTCTAGCGGGAGTACCCGGGGAGCTGTTTTTT
TRBJ2-5,TRBD1,NA,TRBV4-1,CASSQDKGGRQETQYF,TGCGCCAGCAGCCAAGATAAAGGGGGCAGACAAGAGACCCAGTACTTC
TRBJ1-1,TRBD1,NA,TRBV28,CASSFSRGLGTEAFF,TGTGCCAGCAGTTTCTCCAGGGGGCTTGGCACTGAAGCTTTCTTT
TRBJ1-2,NA,once,TRBV7-9,CASFRTDRANYGYTF,TGTGCCAGCTTCAGGACGGACAGAGCTAACTATGGCTACACCTTC
TRBJ1-1,NA,NA,TRBV6-5,CASKRGRNTEAFF,TGTGCCAGCAAAAGGGGGAGGAACACTGAAGCTTTCTTT
TRBJ1-4,NA,NA,TRBV10-3,CAISERAYGIKKLFF,TGTGCCATCAGTGAGAGAGCTTACGGGATTAAAAAACTGTTTTTT
TRBJ2-1,NA,NA,TRBV5-1,CASSFRVEGQSEQFF,TGCGCCAGCAGCTTTAGGGTCGAGGGTCAAAGTGAGCAGTTCTTC
TRBJ2-5,NA,NA,TRBV5-1,CASSLGYRVSEETQYF,TGCGCCAGCAGCTTGGGGTACAGGGTTAGTGAAGAGACCCAGTACTTC
TRBJ1-5,NA,NA,TRBV29-1,CSVKYSNQPQHF,TGCAGCGTTAAATATAGCAATCAGCCCCAGCATTTT
TRBJ2-7,NA,NA,TRBV10-3,CAIREGQITYEQYF,TGTGCCATCAGGGAGGGACAGATAACCTACGAGCAGTACTTC
TRBJ2-2,NA,NA,TRBV5-1,CASSVPDSNTGELFF,TGCGCCAGCAGCGTACCGGACAGTAACACCGGGGAGCTGTTTTTT
TRBJ2-7,TRBD1,NA,TRBV9,CASSSHQGQGSPYEQYF,TGTGCCAGCAGCTCCCATCAAGGACAGGGCTCTCCCTACGAGCAGTACTTC
TRBJ2-1,NA,NA,TRBV7-2,CASRRWNEQFF,TGTGCCAGCAGGAGGTGGAATGAGCAGTTCTTC
TRBJ2-7,TRBD2,NA,TRBV5-4,CASSYPAGTGEQYF,TGTGCCAGCAGCTATCCAGCGGGAACGGGGGAGCAGTACTTC
TRBJ2-5,TRBD1,NA,TRBV28,CASSLDRGGETQYF,TGTGCCAGCAGCCTGGACAGGGGTGGGGAGACCCAGTACTTC
TRBJ1-5,NA,NA,TRBV29-1,CSATLQGTVHQPQHF,TGCAGCGCCACGTTGCAGGGGACGGTACATCAGCCCCAGCATTTT
TRBJ2-7,NA,NA,TRBV19,CASSILESYEQYF,TGTGCCAGTAGTATTTTGGAGTCCTACGAGCAGTACTTC
TRBJ1-1,NA,NA,TRBV19,CASSMNRNTEAFF,TGTGCCAGTAGTATGAACAGAAACACTGAAGCTTTCTTT
TRBJ1-3,NA,once,TRBV7-9,CASSSSRQTHTIYF,TGTGCCAGCAGCTCATCGCGACAGACCCACACCATATATTTT
TRBJ1-2,TRBD1,NA,TRBV7-8,CASSLDDRADHGYTF,TGTGCCAGCAGCTTAGACGACAGGGCTGACCATGGCTACACCTTC
TRBJ2-3,TRBD2,NA,TRBV27,CASSFPSGASTDTQYF,TGTGCCAGCAGTTTCCCCAGCGGGGCTAGCACAGATACGCAGTATTTT
TRBJ2-1,TRBD2,NA,TRBV7-9,CASSLGGGRSYNEQFF,TGTGCCAGCAGCTTAGGTGGCGGGAGGAGTTACAATGAGCAGTTCTTC
TRBJ1-5,TRBD1,NA,TRBV28,CASSDRGNQPQHF,TGTGCCAGCAGTGACAGGGGTAATCAGCCCCAGCATTTT
TRBJ2-7,TRBD1,once,TRBV6-5,CASSFRGQGLYEQYF,TGTGCCAGCAGTTTCCGTGGACAGGGGCTCTACGAGCAGTACTTC
TRBJ1-1,NA,NA,TRBV27,CASSSRTEAFF,TGTGCCAGCAGTTCGCGGACTGAAGCTTTCTTT
TRBJ1-3,NA,NA,TRBV7-9,CASSLRLAGNTIYF,TGTGCCAGCAGCTTACGGTTAGCTGGAAACACCATATATTTT
TRBJ2-5,TRBD2,NA,TRBV6-4,CASSDLAGEGRETQYF,TGTGCCAGCAGTGATCTAGCGGGAGAGGGAAGGGAGACCCAGTACTTC
TRBJ1-1,TRBD1,NA,TRBV6-1,CASRRQGEAFF,TGTGCCAGCAGGAGACAGGGGGAGGCTTTCTTT
TRBJ2-1,NA,NA,TRBV5-4,CASNNPSSYNEQFF,TGTGCCAGCAACAACCCCAGCTCCTACAATGAGCAGTTCTTC